These 23 T cell receptor beta chains share one sample of origin, sequenced in a study of early T cells in non-severe SARS-CoV-2 infection. TCRdb recomputed calls from the 5' RACE reads with MiXCR, one row per CDR3 protein. The sample holds more than 50,000 distinct CDR3 sequences, about 9.3% seen once. Sequenced material: whole blood. These receptors were collected from an adult who was a healthcare worker with PCR-confirmed SARS-CoV-2 infection or an uninfected control (not recorded which).

The CDR3 sequence: CASSPTPGYGYTF. The CDR3 coding sequence is TGTGCCAGCAGCCCCACGCCGGGCTATGGCTACACCTTC. The rearrangement uses TRBV11-2 and TRBJ1-2; D not resolved. In germline, CDR1 is SGHAT, CDR2 FQNNGV. The V end lost 5 bases, the J end lost 4 bases, and 11 bases lay between the germline ends. CDR3 length: 13 amino acids. The full variable domain, in which reference TRBV11-2 and TRBJ1-2 provide the parts outside the CDR3, is EAGVAQSPRYKIIEKRQSVAFWCNPISGHATLYWYQQILGQGPKLLIQFQNNGVVDDSQLPKDRFSAERLKGVDSTLKIQPAKLEDSAVYLCASSPTPGYGYTFGSGTRLTVV.

The rearrangement uses TRBV6-6 and TRBJ2-7; TRBD1 is a possible D gene (6 bases). CDR1 is MNHNY and CDR2 is SVGAGI in the germline V gene (reference sequence). The CDR3 spans 15 residues. Deletions cut 6 bases from V and 2 bases from J, with 17 bases between. The CDR3 bases are TGTGCCAGCAGGGGGGCAGGGGCCAAGGCCTACGAGCAGTACTTC. Translating it yields CASRGAGAKAYEQYF.

This clonotype was recorded many times. The chain is built from TRBV13 and TRBJ1-6; 10 bases are shared with TRBD1. The CDR3 runs 15 residues. CDR1 is PRHDT and CDR2 is FYEKMQ in the germline V gene (reference sequence). V dropped 1 base and J dropped 10; count of bases not matched to a gene: 4. In DNA, the CDR3 is TGTGCCAGCAGCTTAGCCGGGACAGGGGTATCACCCCTCCACTTT. Its translation: CASSLAGTGVSPLHF.

The table lists this clonotype with many counts. V is TRBV11-1 and J is TRBJ2-1; a weak D match, TRBD2 (5 bases). V was shortened by 3 bases and J by 5 bases, with 11 bases between the two germline ends. CDR3 length: 14 residues. The germline CDR1 and CDR2 sequences are SGHAT and FQDESV (reference sequence). The CDR3 DNA sequence: TGTGCCAGCAGCTTTTACCGGGAACACAATGAGCAGTTCTTC. The encoded protein is CASSFYREHNEQFF.

This clonotype was picked up many times. The rearrangement links TRBV7-9 to TRBJ2-1; no clear D. Germline V gives CDR1 SEHNR, CDR2 FQNEAQ (reference sequence). The CDR3 runs to 13 residues. V lost 3 bases and J 5 bases, leaving 8 bases between the germline ends. The CDR3 is CASSFVPHNEQFF. The DNA for the CDR3 is TGTGCCAGCAGCTTCGTGCCTCACAATGAGCAGTTCTTC.

This clonotype was found many times. The gene calls are TRBV3-1 and TRBJ2-7, with D uncertain. Germline V lookup: CDR1 LGHDT, CDR2 YNNKEL (reference sequence). V lost 4 bases, J lost 7 bases, and 17 bases lay in between. The CDR3 totals 14 residues. CDR3 sequence: CASSPSPSSFEQYF. The CDR3 DNA reads as TGTGCCAGCAGCCCCTCTCCAAGCAGCTTTGAGCAGTACTTC.

In regard to this clonotype: This may come from a read error, since a much larger clone is one base off. The V call is TRBV5-1, the J call TRBJ2-1; a weak D match, TRBD2 (5 bases). Trimming cost V 3 bases and J 7 bases, with 20 bases left between them. Germline V gives CDR1 SGHRS, CDR2 YFSETQ. This CDR3 has 16 amino acids. CDR3 sequence reads: CASSSILARGPNEQFF. DNA of the CDR3: TGCGCCAGCAGCTCCATTTTAGCGAGAGGGCCGAATGAGCAGTTCTTC.

The sample holds many counts of this clonotype. The chain combines TRBV20-1 with TRBJ2-7, with 11 bases lining up with TRBD2. The CDR3 runs to 16 residues. The V gene's germline CDR1 is DFQATT and CDR2 SNEGSKA (reference sequence). V gave up 3 bases and J gave up 2 bases; unmatched junction bases: 9. Here the CDR3 reads CSASPPLAGVTYEQYF. DNA of the CDR3: TGCAGTGCTAGCCCACCACTAGCGGGGGTTACCTACGAGCAGTACTTC.

This clonotype was seen repeatedly, ten times or more. The chain links TRBV27 to TRBJ1-1; unclear D gene. The germline gives CDR1 MNHEY, CDR2 SMNVEV (reference sequence). The CDR3 totals 14 residues. V lost 5 bases, J lost 1 base, and 11 bases lay in between. This CDR3 is CASSPRSQNTEAFF. In DNA, the CDR3 is TGTGCCAGCAGTCCCCGTTCCCAGAACACTGAAGCTTTCTTT.

At least ten counts were recorded for this clonotype. V gene TRBV7-9 combines with J gene TRBJ2-7; D gene uncertain. This CDR3 is 12 amino acids long. The germline V gene has CDR1 SEHNR and CDR2 FQNEAQ (reference sequence). V was trimmed by 5 bases and J by 5 bases, leaving 10 bases between them. In DNA, the CDR3 is TGTGCCAGCAGCACCAAATGGGACGAGCAGTACTTC. It specifies CASSTKWDEQYF.

There are many counts of this clonotype. V is TRBV7-6 and J is TRBJ2-1; tentative D call: TRBD2 (5 bases). From germline, CDR1 is SGHVS and CDR2 FNYEAQ. The length of the CDR3 is 13 residues. V gave up 5 bases and J gave up 4 bases, with 9 bases separating them. CDR3 sequence reads: CASSTQRYNEQFF. CDR3 sequence (DNA): TGTGCCAGCAGCACCCAGCGGTACAATGAGCAGTTCTTC.

This clonotype was found a few times. The V gene is TRBV7-9, the J gene TRBJ1-6, with 10 nucleotides matching TRBD1. Germline V gives CDR1 SEHNR, CDR2 FQNEAQ (reference sequence). The trim removed 5 bases at V and 9 bases at J, leaving 7 bases unmatched. There are 15 residues in the CDR3. The CDR3 reads CASSLGTGASSPLHF. CDR3 in DNA: TGTGCCAGCAGCCTCGGGACAGGGGCGAGTTCACCCCTCCACTTT.

The CDR3 DNA reads as TGTGCCAGCAGCCAAAAGGCCAGGGGGAGCGACTACAATGAGCAGTTCTTC. Translation: CASSQKARGSDYNEQFF. This sequence joins TRBV4-2 and TRBJ2-1; 7 nucleotides match TRBD1. V gave up 2 bases and J gave up 3 bases; unmatched junction bases: 10. Germline loops: CDR1 LGHNA, CDR2 YNFKEQ. This CDR3 comprises 17 residues.

This clonotype was counted ten times or more. This chain joins TRBV12-3 or TRBV12-4 and TRBJ1-2, with D possibly TRBD1 on 5 matching bases. This CDR3 has 14 residues. Trimming stripped 6 bases from V and 2 bases from J, with 13 bases between. The CDR3 bases are TGTGCCAGCAGAGGGACGGATAACAACTATGGCTACACCTTC. Translated, it gives CASRGTDNNYGYTF.

This clonotype has at least ten counts. This sequence joins TRBV11-2 and TRBJ2-5; D uncertain. Trimming took off 1 base at V and 5 bases at J, with 2 bases between the two ends. CDR1 SGHAT and CDR2 FQNNGV come from the germline V gene. The CDR3 totals 11 residues. CDR3 sequence (DNA): TGTGCCAGCAGCTTAGGGGAGACCCAGTACTTC. It yields the protein CASSLGETQYF.

This clonotype has just a few counts. This rearrangement joins TRBV7-9 to TRBJ2-7; 7 bases are shared with TRBD1. The CDR3 runs to 15 residues. The germline gives CDR1 SEHNR, CDR2 FQNEAQ (reference sequence). Germline trimming cut 5 bases from V and 2 bases from J; bases unmatched to any gene: 9. The CDR3 here is CASSPSGQKTYEQYF. For the CDR3, the DNA is TGTGCCAGCAGCCCGTCGGGACAGAAAACCTACGAGCAGTACTTC.

The rearrangement uses TRBV30 and TRBJ1-6, with D unresolved. V lost 2 bases and J 5 bases, leaving 7 bases between the germline ends. The CDR3 contains 13 residues. Germline V gives CDR1 GTSNPN, CDR2 SVGIG (reference sequence). CDR3 coding DNA: TGTGCCTGGAGTACCAACCATAATTCACCCCTCCACTTT. Translation: CAWSTNHNSPLHF.

This clonotype was picked up many times. V gene TRBV6-5 combines with J gene TRBJ1-1; D gene uncertain. Trimming removed 6 bases from V and 4 bases from J, with 9 bases in between. The length of the CDR3 is 12 residues. Per the germline V gene, CDR1 is MNHEY and CDR2 is SVGAGI. CDR3: CASRQGFTEAFF. The CDR3 coding sequence is TGTGCCAGCAGACAAGGATTCACTGAAGCTTTCTTT.

This clonotype was detected ten times or more. The V call is TRBV2, the J call TRBJ2-1, with 7 bases aligning to TRBD1. V shed 5 bases and J 11 bases; nucleotides not matched to a gene: 9. Germline-derived CDR1 and CDR2 are SNHLY and FYNNEI. This CDR3 comprises 13 residues. For the CDR3, the DNA is TGTGCCAGCAGTATCCAAGACAGGGAGAAGCAGTTCTTC. It translates to CASSIQDREKQFF.

Ten or more counts support this clonotype. The chain couples TRBV5-5 to TRBJ1-6; the match to TRBD1 covers 8 bases. Trimming took 2 bases from V and 0 from J; bases not matched to a gene: 4. Germline loops: CDR1 SGHKS, CDR2 YYEKEE (reference sequence). This CDR3 has 17 residues. The CDR3 DNA follows: TGTGCCAGCAGCTTAACAGGGGGGAGCTCCTATAATTCACCCCTCCACTTT. Protein sequence: CASSLTGGSSYNSPLHF.

This clonotype was recorded many times. This chain uses TRBV7-9 with TRBJ1-6, with 9 positions matching TRBD1. J lost 9 bases, V lost 3 bases, and 6 bases had no gene match. This CDR3 has 15 amino acids. CDR1 and CDR2 (germline): SEHNR, FQNEAQ (reference sequence). In DNA form, the CDR3 reads TGTGCCAGCAGCTTGGGGACAGGGCAAGGTTCACCCCTCCACTTT. Protein sequence: CASSLGTGQGSPLHF.

There are many counts of this clonotype. The chain recombines TRBV5-1 with TRBJ2-3; tentative D call: TRBD2 (7 bases). V lost 5 bases and J 3 bases, leaving 16 bases between the germline ends. The length of the CDR3 is 15 residues. Looked up from germline, CDR1 is SGHRS and CDR2 is YFSETQ. Here the CDR3 DNA reads TGCGCCAGCAGACCCTTTGGGGGGGCAACAGATACGCAGTATTTT. Protein: CASRPFGGATDTQYF.

This clonotype was seen at least ten times. The CDR3 loop is CASSLDVGSFSGNTIYF. CDR3 DNA sequence: TGTGCCAGCAGCTTGGATGTCGGCAGCTTCTCTGGAAACACCATATATTTT. The rearrangement joins TRBV5-5 to TRBJ1-3; D remains ambiguous. Germline CDR1 and CDR2: SGHKS and YYEKEE (reference sequence). This CDR3 spans 17 amino acids. Trimming removed 0 bases from V and 0 bases from J, with 13 bases in between.